Below are 30 T cell receptor beta chains sequenced from a single sample in a study of tumor-infiltrating lymphocytes in oesophageal squamous cell carcinoma. TCRdb redid the calling of the PCR reads with MiXCR, one entry per CDR3 protein. Of approximately 10,000 distinct CDR3 sequences listed, approximately 54% are singletons. Sequencing used esophageal tumor tissue. The receptors derive from a male donor with esophageal squamous cell carcinoma.

Points on this clonotype: The CDR3 ends on some other residue instead of the conserved phenylalanine or tryptophan, so this is likely a read error. The chain combines TRBV7-2 with TRBJ2-1, with D unresolved. The J call may be faulty, since TRBJ2-7 better matches the DNA end. The CDR3 contains 15 residues. Germline loops: CDR1 SGHTA, CDR2 FQGNSA. CDR3 residues: CASSLRDGSYNEQYL. In DNA form, the CDR3 reads TGTGCCAGCAGTCTTAGGGATGGTTCTTACAATGAGCAGTACTTA.

The chain carries TRBV5-1 and TRBJ2-5; D remains unclear. The V gene's germline CDR1 is SGHRS and CDR2 YFSETQ. There are 13 residues in the CDR3. The ends were cut back, 0 bases at V and 4 bases at J, with 7 bases in the middle. CDR3 protein: CASSLEGTETQYF. The CDR3 DNA reads TGCGCCAGCAGCTTGGAGGGTACAGAGACCCAGTACTTC.

The V gene is TRBV6-4, the J gene TRBJ2-3; no firm D call. CDR3 size: 13 residues. Germline lookup yields CDR1 MRHNA and CDR2 SNTAGT. V shed 0 bases and J shed 4 bases, with 5 bases lying between them. The CDR3 nucleotides read TGTGCCAGCAGTGACTCAAGGGCAGATACGCAGTATTTT. Translation gives CASSDSRADTQYF.

Remarks on this clonotype: A much larger clone differs by one base, so this may be a read error. The chain couples TRBV7-2 to TRBJ2-7; tentatively, D is TRBD2 (6 bases). Germline loops: CDR1 SGHTA, CDR2 FQGNSA. This CDR3 region has 12 residues. Between the trimmed V and J ends, which lost 2 bases and 7 bases, there was a span of 9 bases. The CDR3 region is CASSLTSIEQYF. CDR3 bases: TGTGCCAGCAGCTTAACTAGCATTGAGCAGTACTTC. Full variable domain (rest looked up from reference TRBV7-2 and TRBJ2-7): GAGVSQSPSNKVTEKGKDVELRCDPISGHTALYWYRQSLGQGLEFLIYFQGNSAPDKSGLPSDRFSAERTGGSVSTLTIQRTQQEDSAVYLCASSLTSIEQYFGPGTRLTVT.

This clonotype was detected many times. The V gene is TRBV2, the J gene TRBJ2-7, with TRBD1 identical over 7 bases. The CDR3 has 14 amino acids. V was clipped by 7 bases and J by 3 bases; unmatched bases: 9. Germline CDR1 SNHLY, CDR2 FYNNEI. In DNA form, the CDR3 reads TGTGCCAGCATGAGGGGGCAGGGGAACTACGAGCAGTACTTC. Protein sequence: CASMRGQGNYEQYF. The full variable domain, completed using reference TRBV2 and TRBJ2-7, is EPEVTQTPSHQVTQMGQEVILRCVPISNHLYFYWYRQILGQKVEFLVSFYNNEISEKSEIFDDQFSVERPDGSNFTLKIRSTKLEDSAMYFCASMRGQGNYEQYFGPGTRLTVT.

This clonotype was observed a handful of times. The genes are TRBV7-3 and TRBJ1-1; 7 positions match TRBD1. Per germline, CDR1 SGHTA and CDR2 FQGTGA. V shed 2 bases, J shed 1 base, and the junction held 1 base outside the gene matches. CDR3 length: 14 residues. The CDR3 sequence: CASSLGTENTEAFF. CDR3 in DNA: TGTGCCAGCAGCTTAGGGACAGAGAACACTGAAGCTTTCTTT.

The J gene is TRBJ2-5, the V gene TRBV27; D ambiguous. The J call may be faulty, since TRBJ2-7 better matches the DNA end. Germline V gene lookup returns CDR1 MNHEY and CDR2 SMNVEV (reference sequence). There are 11 residues in the CDR3. CDR3 sequence: CASGLPYEQYF. The CDR3 DNA reads TGTGCCAGCGGATTACCCTACGAGCAGTACTTC.

Many counts were recorded for this clonotype. This could be a read error, since a much larger clone is one nucleotide away. The J gene is TRBJ2-5, the V gene TRBV10-1; D call uncertain. CDR1 is WNHNN and CDR2 is SYGVQD in the germline V gene (reference sequence). The CDR3 is 12 residues long. V lost 2 bases to trimming and J lost 11 bases, with 12 bases between them. CDR3 residues: CASSETYNEQYF. The CDR3, as DNA: TGCGCCAGCAGTGAGACCTACAATGAGCAGTACTTC.

There are a few counts of this clonotype. This may be a read error: a much more frequent sequence differs by one nucleotide. V and J are TRBV28 and TRBJ2-7, with 9 nucleotides matching TRBD2. The CDR3 totals 14 residues. After removal of 1 base from V and 6 bases from J, the junction contained 4 bases not matched to a gene. In germline, CDR1 is MDHEN, CDR2 SYDVKM. The CDR3 sequence is CASSLSLAGAEQYF. The CDR3 region has the DNA TGTGCCAGCAGTTTATCGTTAGCGGGGGCCGAGCAGTACTTC.

The chain has TRBV7-6 and TRBJ2-5; D ambiguous. The CDR3 contains 14 residues. CDR1 and CDR2 (germline): SGHVS, FNYEAQ. The V and J ends lost 5 bases and 4 bases respectively, with 14 bases between them. CDR3: CASSRLILGETQYF. The CDR3 DNA reads TGTGCCAGCAGCCGCCTCATTTTGGGAGAGACCCAGTACTTC.

This clonotype was seen a single time. The chain carries TRBV7-3 and TRBJ2-4; D possibly corresponds to TRBD2 (5 bases). Trimming removed 3 bases at V and 8 bases at J, with 11 bases between. The germline V gene encodes CDR1 SGHTA and CDR2 FQGTGA. CDR3 length: 13 residues. The CDR3 region is CASSLGKGDIQYF. CDR3 in DNA: TGTGCCAGCAGCTTGGGGAAGGGAGACATTCAGTACTTC.

As regards this clonotype: Its ends do not fully match the called genes, so a read error is possible. The chain joins TRBV10-3 to TRBJ2-7; D might be TRBD1 or TRBD2, each matching 5 bases. The CDR3 loop spans 16 amino acids. CDR1 and CDR2 (germline): ENHRY, SYGVKD. The CDR3 protein is CAISRLETEDTGELYF. The CDR3 nucleotides are TGTGCCATCAGTCGACTTGAAACGGAGGACACCGGGGAGCTGTACTTC.

V gene TRBV28 combines with J gene TRBJ2-5, with D possibly being TRBD1 or TRBD2 (6 bases each). Matching the DNA end better, TRBJ2-1 makes the J call doubtful. Germline V gives CDR1 MDHEN, CDR2 SYDVKM. The CDR3 consists of 14 residues. The CDR3 region is CASSLGGGPNEQFF. CDR3 nucleotides: TGTGCCAGCAGCCTCGGGGGCGGGCCCAATGAGCAGTTCTTC.

The J gene is TRBJ2-3, the V gene TRBV7-6; tentatively, D is TRBD1 (6 bases). The better agreement between TRBJ2-7 and the DNA end casts doubt on the J call. The CDR3 consists of 15 residues. Germline CDR1 SGHVS, CDR2 FNYEAQ. DNA for the CDR3: TGTGCCAGCAGCTTAGGTCAGGGGCTTTTCTACGAGCAGTACTTC. It codes for CASSLGQGLFYEQYF.

In DNA, the CDR3 is TGTGCCATCAGTGAGTCGGCTAGTTACGCGGATACGCAGTATTTT. Its translation: CAISESASYADTQYF. The chain is built from TRBV10-3 and TRBJ2-3; no firm D call. Looked up from germline, CDR1 is ENHRY and CDR2 is SYGVKD. Trimming cost V 0 bases and J 6 bases, with 13 bases left between them. The CDR3 runs to 15 residues.

This chain joins TRBV7-6 and TRBJ2-7; 9 bases align to TRBD2. Germline V gene data show CDR1 as SGHVS and CDR2 as FNYEAQ. The CDR3 covers 19 residues. Germline trimming cut 1 base from V and 3 bases from J; bases unmatched to any gene: 16. Written as DNA, the CDR3 is TGTGCCAGCAGCTTAGTGCGTTCGTTTCGGCGGGAGGGTATCTACGAGCAGTACTTC. Translating it yields CASSLVRSFRREGIYEQYF.

The chain links TRBV11-3 to TRBJ1-1; possibly TRBD1 for D (7 bases). The end of the DNA aligns better with TRBJ2-3, so the J call may be wrong. Germline CDR1 is SGHNT and CDR2 is YENEEA. CDR3 length: 16 amino acids. The CDR3 sequence: CASSLQGGSIGDTQYF. The CDR3 bases are TGTGCCAGCAGCTTACAGGGGGGTAGCATAGGAGATACGCAGTATTTT.

The chain combines TRBV11-2 with TRBJ2-7, with TRBD2 matching 8 bases. Per germline, CDR1 SGHAT and CDR2 FQNNGV. The J segment lost 7 bases and the V segment lost 2 bases, leaving 10 bases of the junction unmatched. The CDR3 is made up of 15 amino acids. CDR3 sequence: CASSLRQAGEREQYF. Written as DNA, the CDR3 is TGTGCCAGCAGCTTAAGGCAAGCGGGAGAGCGGGAGCAGTACTTC.

Notes on this clonotype: Because the CDR3 is missing its conserved closing phenylalanine or tryptophan, this is likely a read error. No DNA is shown, since the ends of the CDR3 on it are uncertain; the CDR3 is the one TCRdb lists. The chain combines TRBV12-3 or TRBV12-4 with TRBJ2-6; TRBD1 reflects the table's D call only, with no check against the DNA. Including both end residues, the CDR3 is 11 amino acids long. Here the CDR3 reads CASSPSRQGFI.

The V and J genes are TRBV7-3 and TRBJ2-3, with 12 nucleotides matching TRBD2. Losses at the gene ends were 5 bases for V and 6 bases for J; bases not matched to a gene: 6. The CDR3 has 15 amino acids. Germline CDR1 SGHTA, CDR2 FQGTGA. CDR3 sequence (DNA): TGTGCCAGCAGCCCACTAGCGGGGGGCATGGATACGCAGTATTTT. Residues: CASSPLAGGMDTQYF.

This clonotype was seen many times. V gene TRBV6-1 combines with J gene TRBJ2-2; TRBD1 or TRBD2 may be the D gene (5 bases each). Germline-derived CDR1 and CDR2 are MNHNS and SASEGT. This CDR3 contains 18 residues. Trimming removed 6 bases from V and 2 bases from J, with 22 bases in between. DNA for the CDR3: TGTGCCAGCAGCCCCCGTAGAGCGGACAAAGACAACACCGGGGAGCTGTTTTTT. Its protein is CASSPRRADKDNTGELFF.

The gene calls are TRBV10-3 and TRBJ2-5; D gene uncertain. V was shortened by 4 bases and J by 0 bases, with 3 bases between the two germline ends. This CDR3 is built from 12 residues. Germline assignment: CDR1 ENHRY and CDR2 SYGVKD. The CDR3 DNA reads as TGTGCCATCAGTGGGGACCAAGAGACCCAGTACTTC. It specifies CAISGDQETQYF.

This rearrangement joins TRBV12-3 or TRBV12-4 to TRBJ2-1; no firm D call. This CDR3 comprises 15 residues. V was cut by 2 bases and J by 0 bases, with 8 bases left in between. The DNA for the CDR3 is TGTGCCAGCAGTTTAATGCCAAGCTCCTACAATGAGCAGTTCTTC. The encoded protein is CASSLMPSSYNEQFF.

This chain connects TRBV7-2 to TRBJ2-7; TRBD1 might be the D (6 bases). This CDR3 is 13 amino acids long. Per the germline V gene, CDR1 is SGHTA and CDR2 is FQGNSA. Trimming shortened V by 4 bases and J by 4 bases, and 11 bases separated the two germline ends. The CDR3 sequence: CASSSRDKYEQYF. DNA of the CDR3: TGTGCCAGCAGCTCCCGGGACAAATACGAGCAGTACTTC.

The DNA for the CDR3 is TGTGCCAGCAGCTCAGGGAGGGGAGATACGCAGTATTTT. It is translated as CASSSGRGDTQYF. The V and J genes are TRBV7-1 and TRBJ2-3; D perhaps matches TRBD2 (6 bases). TRBV7-1 is an ORF; its function is uncertain. Trimming removed 1 base from V and 5 bases from J, with 7 bases in between. The CDR3 totals 13 residues.

The genes are TRBV11-3 and TRBJ2-2; D is possibly TRBD1 or TRBD2 (5 bases each). The V end was cut by 8 bases, the J end by 4 bases, with 8 bases between. The CDR3 runs 12 residues. Germline V CDR1 and CDR2: SGHNT, YENEEA. CDR3 nucleotides: TGTGCCAGCGAGGGGAGCACCGGGGAGCTGTTTTTT. As protein: CASEGSTGELFF.

CDR3 protein: CASSPGGVRSYEQYF. CDR3 DNA sequence: TGTGCCAGCAGCCCTGGAGGGGTGAGGTCCTACGAGCAGTACTTC. V usage is TRBV28 and J usage is TRBJ2-5, with a weak D call TRBD2 (6 bases). TRBJ2-7 explains the end of the DNA better; the J call may be wrong. Germline assignment: CDR1 MDHEN and CDR2 SYDVKM. The CDR3 runs 15 residues.

The chain joins TRBV6-6 to TRBJ1-5; D is ambiguous. This CDR3 has 14 residues. The V gene lost 2 bases and the J gene lost 5 bases, with 10 bases spanning the gap. Germline V gene lookup returns CDR1 MNHNY and CDR2 SVGAGI (reference sequence). CDR3 sequence (DNA): TGTGCCAGCAGTTACAGGGAGGGAGATCAGCCCCAGCATTTT. Its protein is CASSYREGDQPQHF.

Remarks on this clonotype: Likely a read error: the CDR3 ends without its conserved phenylalanine or tryptophan. It is unclear where the CDR3 begins or ends on the DNA, so no DNA is shown, and the CDR3 is as TCRdb lists it. This CDR3 reads CASSYSNRPEAFFGQ. J is TRBJ2-3 and V is TRBV6-6; the tabulated D call, TRBD1, remains unverified against the DNA. The CDR3 has 15 residues if both end residues are counted. The germline V gene has CDR1 MNHNY and CDR2 SVGAGI (reference sequence).

The V gene is TRBV7-8, the J gene TRBJ2-3; the match to TRBD1 covers 9 bases. Germline CDR1 is SGHVS and CDR2 is FQNEAQ. The V segment lost 4 bases and the J segment 0 bases; nucleotides outside the gene matches: 8. The CDR3 runs to 17 residues. The CDR3: CASSSLVGTGSTDTQYF. The CDR3 DNA follows: TGTGCCAGCAGCTCTCTAGTTGGGACAGGGAGCACAGATACGCAGTATTTT.